This T cell receptor beta chain was captured in a study of shared clonotypes between healthy human individuals. Overall study: Samples came from a couple of female and a few male donors aged 18 to 49. Study observations and caveats: Compared with memory subsets, naive subsets generally had larger estimated richness.

Positively selected for CCR7, the CD45RO-negative cells used as naive CD8 cells excluded terminally differentiated effector memory CD45RA+ cells. Repertoires were generated with immunoSEQ multiplex PCR, while TCRdb's copy carries only in-frame clones and drops some. The table has 1.5 million to 2.5 million clones, just under 95% seen once. A note on this clone: As yet, its antigen is unknown.

Germline values: CDR1 SGHAT, CDR2 FQNNGV. V was shortened by 1 base and J by 5 bases, with 11 bases between the two germline ends. CDR3 length equals 14 residues. Input material: naive CD8+ T cells sorted from blood. V usage is TRBV11-2 and J usage is TRBJ2-5; D gene uncertain. This sequence originates from a man between 18 and 29 years old in good health. CDR3 DNA: TGTGCCAGCAGCTTAGGTTTCGGTAGCGAGACCCAGTACTTC. This codes for CASSLGFGSETQYF.